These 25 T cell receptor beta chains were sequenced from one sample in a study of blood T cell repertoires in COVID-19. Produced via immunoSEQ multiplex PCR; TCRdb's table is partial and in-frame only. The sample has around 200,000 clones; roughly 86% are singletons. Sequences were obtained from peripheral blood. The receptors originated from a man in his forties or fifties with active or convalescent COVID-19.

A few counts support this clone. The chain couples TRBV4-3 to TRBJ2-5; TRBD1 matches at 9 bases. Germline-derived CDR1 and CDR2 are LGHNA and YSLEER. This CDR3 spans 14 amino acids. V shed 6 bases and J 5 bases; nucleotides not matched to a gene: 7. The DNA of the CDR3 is TGCGCCAGCAGAAACCTCGGGACAGGGGAGACCCAGTACTTC. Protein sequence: CASRNLGTGETQYF.

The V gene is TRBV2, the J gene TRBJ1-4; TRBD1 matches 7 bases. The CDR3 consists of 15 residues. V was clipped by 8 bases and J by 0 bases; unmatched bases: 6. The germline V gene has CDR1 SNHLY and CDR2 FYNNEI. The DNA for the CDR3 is TGTGCCAGCCGAACAGGGGTATCAACTAATGAAAAACTGTTTTTT. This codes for CASRTGVSTNEKLFF.

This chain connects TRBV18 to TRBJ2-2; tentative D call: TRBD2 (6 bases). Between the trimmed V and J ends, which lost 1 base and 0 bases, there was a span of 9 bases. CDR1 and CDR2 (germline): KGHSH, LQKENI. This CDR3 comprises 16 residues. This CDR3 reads CASSPQGLPNTGELFF. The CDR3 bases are TGTGCCAGCTCACCACAGGGACTTCCGAACACCGGGGAGCTGTTTTTT. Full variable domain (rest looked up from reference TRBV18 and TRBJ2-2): NAGVMQNPRHLVRRRGQEARLRCSPMKGHSHVYWYRQLPEEGLKFMVYLQKENIIDESGMPKERFSAEFPKEGPSILRIQQVVRGDSAAYFCASSPQGLPNTGELFFGEGSRLTVL.

The CDR3 region has the DNA TGTGCCCCCCCCTACACCGGGGAGCTGTTTTTT. This codes for CAPPYTGELFF. The chain couples TRBV30 to TRBJ2-2; no clear D gene. The CDR3 runs to 11 residues. Germline-derived CDR1 and CDR2 are GTSNPN and SVGIG (reference sequence). V was trimmed by 8 bases and J by 3 bases, leaving 7 bases between them.

CDR3 bases: TGTGCCAGCAGCACCCCCGGGTCAGAAGAGACCCAGTACTTC. It translates to CASSTPGSEETQYF. The chain recombines TRBV5-4 with TRBJ2-5; no reliable D call. The CDR3 has 14 amino acids. Trimming removed 4 bases at V and 3 bases at J, with 13 bases between. From germline, CDR1 is SGHNT and CDR2 YYREEE (reference sequence).

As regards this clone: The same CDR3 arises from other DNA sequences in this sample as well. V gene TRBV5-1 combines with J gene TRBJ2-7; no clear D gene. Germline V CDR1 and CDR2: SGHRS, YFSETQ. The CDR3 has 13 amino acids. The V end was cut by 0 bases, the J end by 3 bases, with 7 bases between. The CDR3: CASSLGQNYEQYF. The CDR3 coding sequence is TGCGCCAGCAGCTTGGGCCAGAACTACGAGCAGTACTTC.

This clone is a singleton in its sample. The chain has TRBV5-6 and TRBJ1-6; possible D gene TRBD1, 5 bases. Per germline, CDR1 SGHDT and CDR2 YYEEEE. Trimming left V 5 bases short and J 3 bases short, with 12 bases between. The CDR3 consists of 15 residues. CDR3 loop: CASSSGQGYNSPLHF. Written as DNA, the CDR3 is TGTGCCAGCAGTTCCGGACAAGGCTATAATTCACCCCTCCACTTT.

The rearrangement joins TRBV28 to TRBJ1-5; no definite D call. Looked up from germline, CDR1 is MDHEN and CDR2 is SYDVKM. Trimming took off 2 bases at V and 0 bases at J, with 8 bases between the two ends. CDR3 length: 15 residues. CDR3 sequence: CASSLPTYSNQPQHF. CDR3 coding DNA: TGTGCCAGCAGTTTACCCACCTATAGCAATCAGCCCCAGCATTTT.

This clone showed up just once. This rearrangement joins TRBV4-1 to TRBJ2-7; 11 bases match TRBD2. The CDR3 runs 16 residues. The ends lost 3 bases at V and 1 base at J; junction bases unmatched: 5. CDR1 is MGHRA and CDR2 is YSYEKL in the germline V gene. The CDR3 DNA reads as TGCGCCAGCAGCCACCCACTAGCGGGGGTTTCCTACGAGCAGTACTTC. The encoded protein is CASSHPLAGVSYEQYF.

The CDR3 region has the DNA TGTGCCAGCAGCTGGGGACAGGGATTCGAGACCCAGTACTTC. This encodes CASSWGQGFETQYF. V is TRBV7-6 and J is TRBJ2-5; 9 nucleotides line up with TRBD1. This CDR3 comprises 14 residues. Per the germline V gene, CDR1 is SGHVS and CDR2 is FNYEAQ. The V gene end was trimmed by 4 bases and the J gene end by 5 bases; junction bases not matched to a gene: 5.

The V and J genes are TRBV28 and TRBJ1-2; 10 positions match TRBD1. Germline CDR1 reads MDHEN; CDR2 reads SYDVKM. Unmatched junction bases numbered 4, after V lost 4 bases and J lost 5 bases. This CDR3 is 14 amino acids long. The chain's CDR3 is CASSSGTGDYGYTF. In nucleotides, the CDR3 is TGTGCCAGCAGTTCCGGGACAGGGGATTATGGCTACACCTTC.

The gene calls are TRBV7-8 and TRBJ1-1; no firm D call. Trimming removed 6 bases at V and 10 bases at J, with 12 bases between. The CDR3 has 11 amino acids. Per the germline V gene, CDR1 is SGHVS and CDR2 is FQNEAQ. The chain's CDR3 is CASRDGGVAFF. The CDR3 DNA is TGTGCCAGCAGGGACGGCGGGGTAGCTTTCTTT.

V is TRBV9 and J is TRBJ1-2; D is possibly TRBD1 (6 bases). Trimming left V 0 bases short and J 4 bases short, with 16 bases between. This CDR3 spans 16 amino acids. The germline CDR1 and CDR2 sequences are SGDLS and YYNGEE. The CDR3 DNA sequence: TGTGCCAGCAGCGTAGGTCCCCCAGGGGCCGGCTATGGCTACACCTTC. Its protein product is CASSVGPPGAGYGYTF.

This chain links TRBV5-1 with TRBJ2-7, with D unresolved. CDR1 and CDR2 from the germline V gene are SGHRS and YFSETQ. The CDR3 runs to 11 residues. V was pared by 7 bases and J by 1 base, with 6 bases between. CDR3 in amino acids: CASRESYEQYF. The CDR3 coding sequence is TGCGCCAGCCGAGAGTCCTACGAGCAGTACTTC.

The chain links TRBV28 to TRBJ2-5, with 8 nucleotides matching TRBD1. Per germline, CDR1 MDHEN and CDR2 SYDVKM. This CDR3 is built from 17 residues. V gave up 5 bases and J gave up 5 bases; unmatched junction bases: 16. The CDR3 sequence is CASSPNEITGGGETQYF. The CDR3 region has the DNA TGTGCCAGCAGTCCCAATGAGATAACAGGGGGTGGGGAGACCCAGTACTTC.

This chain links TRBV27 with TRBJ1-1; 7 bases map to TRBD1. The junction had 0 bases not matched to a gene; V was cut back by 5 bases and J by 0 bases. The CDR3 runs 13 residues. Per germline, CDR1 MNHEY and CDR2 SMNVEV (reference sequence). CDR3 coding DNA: TGTGCCAGCAGTGACAGGGTGAACACTGAAGCTTTCTTT. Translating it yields CASSDRVNTEAFF.

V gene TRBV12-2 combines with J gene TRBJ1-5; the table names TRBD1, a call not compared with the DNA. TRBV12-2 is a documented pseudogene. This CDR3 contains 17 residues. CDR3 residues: CASRLRTGGPSNQPQHF. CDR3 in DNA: TGTGCAAGTCGCTTAAGAACAGGGGGCCCAAGCAATCAGCCCCAGCATTTT.

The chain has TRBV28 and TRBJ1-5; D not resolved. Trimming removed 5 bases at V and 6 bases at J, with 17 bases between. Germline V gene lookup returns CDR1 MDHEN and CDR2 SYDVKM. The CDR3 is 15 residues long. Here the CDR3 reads CASSPHYPAGQPQHF. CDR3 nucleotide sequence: TGTGCCAGCAGTCCGCACTACCCCGCGGGTCAGCCCCAGCATTTT.

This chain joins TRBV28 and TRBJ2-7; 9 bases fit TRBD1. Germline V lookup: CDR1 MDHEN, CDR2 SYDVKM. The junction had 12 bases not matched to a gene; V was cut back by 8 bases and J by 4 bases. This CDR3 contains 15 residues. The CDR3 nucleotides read TGTGCCAGCGCCAGGGGAGGGACAGGGTCGTACGAGCAGTACTTC. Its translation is CASARGGTGSYEQYF.

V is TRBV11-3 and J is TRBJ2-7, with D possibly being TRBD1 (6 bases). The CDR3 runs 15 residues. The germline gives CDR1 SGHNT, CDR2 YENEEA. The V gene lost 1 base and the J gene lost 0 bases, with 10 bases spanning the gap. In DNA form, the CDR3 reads TGTGCCAGCAGCTTAGGGGGGCTGAGCTCCTACGAGCAGTACTTC. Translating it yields CASSLGGLSSYEQYF.

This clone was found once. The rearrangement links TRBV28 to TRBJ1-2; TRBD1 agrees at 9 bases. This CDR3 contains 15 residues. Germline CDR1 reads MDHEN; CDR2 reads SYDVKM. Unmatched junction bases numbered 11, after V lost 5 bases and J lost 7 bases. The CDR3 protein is CASSLETGGRGGYTF. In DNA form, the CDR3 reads TGTGCCAGCAGTCTCGAGACAGGGGGTCGAGGTGGCTACACCTTC.

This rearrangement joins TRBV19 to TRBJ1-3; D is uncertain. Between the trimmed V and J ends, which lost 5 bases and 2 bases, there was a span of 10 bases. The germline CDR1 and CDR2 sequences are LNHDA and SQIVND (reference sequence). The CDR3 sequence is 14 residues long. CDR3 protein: CASSPPGTGNTIYF. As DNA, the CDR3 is TGTGCCAGTAGTCCTCCGGGAACTGGAAACACCATATATTTT.

The CDR3 sequence: CASSQEASTDTQYF. The CDR3 DNA follows: TGTGCCAGCAGCCAGGAGGCTTCCACAGATACGCAGTATTTT. The rearrangement joins TRBV3-1 (or the pseudogene TRBV3-2) to TRBJ2-3, with D possibly TRBD2 on 5 matching bases. Germline loops: CDR1 LGHDT, CDR2 YNNKEL (reference sequence). This CDR3 is 14 amino acids long. V gave up 3 bases and J gave up 2 bases, with 9 bases separating them.

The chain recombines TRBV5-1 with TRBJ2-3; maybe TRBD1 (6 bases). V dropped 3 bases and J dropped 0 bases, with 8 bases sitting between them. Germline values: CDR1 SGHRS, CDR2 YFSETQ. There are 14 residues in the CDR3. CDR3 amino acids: CASSSGQSTDTQYF. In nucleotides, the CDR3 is TGCGCCAGCAGCTCCGGACAGAGCACAGATACGCAGTATTTT. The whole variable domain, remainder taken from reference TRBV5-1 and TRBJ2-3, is KAGVTQTPRYLIKTRGQQVTLSCSPISGHRSVSWYQQTPGQGLQFLFEYFSETQRNKGNFPGRFSGRQFSNSRSEMNVSTLELGDSALYLCASSSGQSTDTQYFGPGTRLTVL.

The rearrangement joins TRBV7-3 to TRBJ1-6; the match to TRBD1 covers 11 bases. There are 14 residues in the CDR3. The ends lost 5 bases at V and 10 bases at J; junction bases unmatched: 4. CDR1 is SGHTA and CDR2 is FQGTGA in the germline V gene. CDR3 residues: CASSLGTGGSPLHF. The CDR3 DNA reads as TGTGCCAGCAGCCTCGGGACAGGGGGATCACCCCTCCACTTT.